Sequencing of this TCR beta chain was carried out in a study of cytomegalovirus exposure and HLA in healthy donors. The PCR used 60 Vbeta and 13 Jbeta primers. This table comes from immunoSEQ multiplex PCR, and its TCRdb copy is limited to in-frame clones, with some not included. The data contain 160,000 or so clones, about 69% of them seen just once; the ten biggest clones take up 2% to 3%. The V segment lost 2 bases and the J segment 5 bases; nucleotides outside the gene matches: 6. The CDR3 runs to 15 residues. Looked up from germline, CDR1 is SEHNR and CDR2 is FQNEAQ (reference sequence). Study conclusions and caveats: With further analysis later on, most CMV-associated TCR beta chains appeared HLA-restricted. The classifier reportedly diagnosed cytomegalovirus status with high specificity and sensitivity. When presence/absence was analysed, sequencing depth was taken to be roughly uniform across donors.

Only a few counts were recorded for this clone. Its specificity is unknown. This chain links TRBV7-9 with TRBJ2-5; 9 bases are shared with TRBD1. This clonotype was sampled from a human donor in good health. Material for sequencing was PBMCs. The DNA of the CDR3 is TGTGCCAGCAGCTTATTGGGGACAGGGAGGGAGACCCAGTACTTC. Its translation: CASSLLGTGRETQYF.